This T cell receptor beta chain comes out of a study of spatial heterogeneity in lung cancer. Turning to the study itself: There were, on average, more than 8.5 raw-read appearances for each unique TCR and UMI combination.

In its sample, this clonotype was seen many times. Its antigen is currently unknown. Each CDR3 protein gets one entry after TCRdb re-called the 5' RACE reads with MiXCR. The data hold about 17,000 distinct CDR3 sequences, with about 21% observed a single time. Study-wide results and caveats: Blood showed ubiquitous tumor TCRs more often at resection than at routine follow-up.

As for time point: sample taken at primary tumor resection. Whole RNA, isolated from tumor, nontumor lung or frozen PBMC, was sequenced without prior sorting. The TCR was taken from a female donor with early-stage non-small cell lung cancer. Sequencing used PBMCs, obtained at surgery.

Here the CDR3 DNA reads TGTGCCAGCAGCTTAGATTTAGCTGGGGCCAACGTCCTGACTTTC. It translates to CASSLDLAGANVLTF. The chain joins TRBV11-2 to TRBJ2-6; D is undetermined. Germline lookup yields CDR1 SGHAT and CDR2 FQNNGV. There are 15 residues in the CDR3. The V end was cut by 0 bases, the J end by 2 bases, with 5 bases between.